These T cell receptor beta chains were read from a single sample in a study of blood T cell repertoires in COVID-19. The protocol was immunoSEQ multiplex PCR, while the TCRdb copy is restricted to in-frame clones and leaves out a portion. The sample holds around 45,000 clones; around 77% are singletons and the top ten take roughly 30%. Sequencing was performed on peripheral blood. The receptors were sampled from a woman aged 80 or over with acute or convalescent COVID-19. CDR3s include the opening cysteine and the closing phenylalanine or tryptophan. The D gene is left open where the match is weak. Expanded clones get a size class; other rows say once, few or many, or leave the size out.

TRBJ1-2	TRBV7-9	14	NA	NA	CASSLVGTNYGYTF	TGTGCCAGCAGCTTAGTGGGGACAAACTATGGCTACACCTTC
TRBJ1-6	TRBV19	14	once	NA	CASSQQTYNSPLHF	TGTGCCAGTAGTCAACAGACGTATAATTCACCCCTCCACTTT
TRBJ2-7	TRBV5-4	16	NA	TRBD1	CASSSPQTGGGYEQYF	TGTGCCAGCAGCTCTCCGCAGACAGGGGGTGGGTACGAGCAGTACTTC
TRBJ1-1	TRBV2	14	NA	NA	CASSEAGLGTEAFF	TGTGCCAGCAGTGAGGCGGGGCTGGGCACTGAAGCTTTCTTT
TRBJ1-6	TRBV19	19	NA	NA	CASSISTDIGQPPRRPLHF	TGTGCCAGTAGTATAAGTACGGACATTGGACAGCCGCCTAGGAGACCCCTCCACTTT
TRBJ1-1	TRBV3-1/TRBV3-2	12	NA	NA	CASSQAGTEAFF	TGTGCCAGCAGCCAAGCGGGTACTGAAGCTTTCTTT
TRBJ1-1	TRBV30	13	few	TRBD1	CARREGAHTEAFF	TGTGCCCGGAGAGAGGGGGCCCACACTGAAGCTTTCTTT
TRBJ2-2	TRBV7-9	16	NA	TRBD1	CASSARQGLGTGELFF	TGTGCCAGCAGCGCAAGACAGGGGTTGGGCACCGGGGAGCTGTTTTTT
TRBJ2-3	TRBV7-3	15	NA	NA	CASSLWEGDTDTQYF	TGTGCCAGCAGCTTATGGGAGGGGGACACAGATACGCAGTATTTT
TRBJ2-1	TRBV18	16	NA	TRBD2	CASSPRLAGEYNEQFF	TGTGCCAGCTCACCAAGACTAGCGGGAGAGTACAATGAGCAGTTCTTC
TRBJ2-7	TRBV19	18	NA	TRBD2	CASSIGVGVAGSSYEQYF	TGTGCCAGTAGTATAGGGGTCGGAGTAGCGGGAAGCTCCTACGAGCAGTACTTC
TRBJ1-5	TRBV7-2	17	NA	TRBD1	CASSLKVTGTGNQPQHF	TGTGCCAGCAGCTTAAAAGTGACAGGGACGGGCAATCAGCCCCAGCATTTT
TRBJ1-2	TRBV28	17	once	TRBD1	CASRLNPDRGIIYGYTF	TGTGCCAGCAGACTAAACCCCGACAGGGGGATCATCTATGGCTACACCTTC
TRBJ2-7	TRBV12-3/TRBV12-4	13	once	NA	CASSLASVYEQYF	TGTGCCAGCAGTTTAGCGTCAGTCTACGAGCAGTACTTC
TRBJ2-2	TRBV3-1/TRBV3-2	15	NA	TRBD2	CASKEREPATGELFF	TGTGCCAGCAAAGAGCGGGAGCCCGCCACCGGGGAGCTGTTTTTT
TRBJ2-3	TRBV5-3	16	few	TRBD2	CARSLEASGGTDTQYF	TGTGCCAGAAGCTTGGAGGCTAGCGGGGGCACAGATACGCAGTATTTT
TRBJ2-1	TRBV28	15	NA	TRBD1	CASSIGTGRYNEQFF	TGTGCCAGCAGTATCGGGACAGGGAGATACAATGAGCAGTTCTTC
TRBJ2-7	TRBV19	15	NA	NA	CASSIFSDTSYEQYF	TGTGCCAGTAGTATATTTTCGGACACCTCCTACGAGCAGTACTTC
TRBJ1-5	TRBV6-6	16	NA	NA	CASSSDNPTRNQPQHF	TGTGCCAGCAGTTCGGACAACCCAACACGCAATCAGCCCCAGCATTTT
TRBJ1-1	TRBV18	15	NA	NA	CASAQRGSTNTEAFF	TGTGCCAGCGCCCAGCGGGGATCAACGAACACTGAAGCTTTCTTT
TRBJ1-1	TRBV4-1	17	NA	TRBD1	CASSQFPTGGAGTEAFF	TGCGCCAGCAGCCAATTCCCGACAGGGGGCGCGGGCACTGAAGCTTTCTTT
TRBJ2-5	TRBV30	14	NA	TRBD2	CAWKGTSEKGTQYF	TGTGCCTGGAAGGGGACTAGCGAGAAGGGGACCCAGTACTTC
TRBJ2-1	TRBV21-1	16	NA	NA	CASSKVGGELYNEQFF	TGTGCCAGCAGCAAAGTGGGAGGGGAATTATACAATGAGCAGTTCTTC
TRBJ2-1	TRBV6-5	13	NA	NA	CASSSGQNNEQFF	TGTGCCAGCAGTTCTGGACAGAACAATGAGCAGTTCTTC
TRBJ1-1	TRBV11-1	14	NA	TRBD1	CASSPGGTYTEAFF	TGTGCCAGCAGCCCAGGGGGGACATACACTGAAGCTTTCTTT
TRBJ1-1	TRBV19	12	NA	NA	CASSLQNTEAFF	TGTGCCAGTAGTTTACAAAACACTGAAGCTTTCTTT
TRBJ2-4	TRBV5-8	17	NA	TRBD2	CASSLVAPSGHKNIQYF	TGTGCCAGCAGCTTGGTTGCCCCTAGCGGCCACAAAAACATTCAGTACTTC
TRBJ2-7	TRBV6-2/TRBV6-3	16	many	NA	CASSPLGTGDSYEQYF	TGTGCCAGCAGTCCCCTGGGGACGGGAGATTCCTACGAGCAGTACTTC
TRBJ2-7	TRBV7-9	12	NA	TRBD1	CASSQDRDEQYF	TGTGCCAGCAGCCAGGACAGGGACGAGCAGTACTTC
TRBJ2-6	TRBV11-2	17	NA	TRBD2	CASRRGLAGRGANVLTF	TGTGCCAGCAGGCGGGGACTAGCGGGACGAGGGGCCAACGTCCTGACTTTC
TRBJ1-1	TRBV7-2	15	NA	NA	CASSSSGSMNTEAFF	TGTGCCAGCAGCTCTTCAGGGTCCATGAACACTGAAGCTTTCTTT
TRBJ2-1	TRBV18	14	NA	NA	CASSPLGLDNEQFF	TGTGCCAGCTCACCTTTGGGCCTGGACAATGAGCAGTTCTTC
TRBJ2-7	TRBV5-4	14	NA	TRBD2	CASSRTSGRDEQYF	TGTGCCAGCAGCCGTACTAGCGGGAGGGACGAGCAGTACTTC
TRBJ2-7	TRBV27	16	NA	TRBD2	CASSLQTSGTPYEQYF	TGTGCCAGCAGTTTACAGACTAGCGGGACTCCGTACGAGCAGTACTTC
TRBJ2-5	TRBV10-2	17	few	TRBD2	CASSEPFRTSGQETQYF	TGCGCCAGCAGTGAACCCTTCCGGACTAGCGGGCAAGAGACCCAGTACTTC
TRBJ2-7	TRBV18	15	NA	TRBD1	CASSPFDRGQPEQYF	TGTGCCAGCTCACCATTCGACAGGGGGCAGCCCGAGCAGTACTTC
TRBJ2-3	TRBV3-1/TRBV3-2	14	few	TRBD1	CASSHDRETDTQYF	TGTGCCAGCAGCCACGACAGGGAAACAGATACGCAGTATTTT
TRBJ1-5	TRBV28	15	NA	TRBD1	CASSDGQGARQPQHF	TGTGCCAGCAGTGACGGACAGGGGGCGCGTCAGCCCCAGCATTTT
TRBJ2-2	TRBV4-1	19	once	TRBD2	CASSRHTTSGRASTGELFF	TGCGCCAGCAGCCGCCATACCACTAGCGGGAGGGCCAGCACCGGGGAGCTGTTTTTT
TRBJ1-5	TRBV7-8	13	NA	NA	CASSGGEFQPQHF	TGTGCCAGCAGCGGGGGGGAATTCCAGCCCCAGCATTTT
TRBJ2-3	TRBV3-1/TRBV3-2	17	NA	NA	CASSQDVQRPWVDTQYF	TGTGCCAGCAGCCAAGATGTTCAGCGGCCCTGGGTAGATACGCAGTATTTT
TRBJ2-7	TRBV2	14	NA	TRBD1	CASDIGTGSYEQYF	TGTGCCAGCGATATAGGGACAGGGTCCTACGAGCAGTACTTC
TRBJ1-1	TRBV19	14	NA	TRBD1	CASSKGQGNTEAFF	TGTGCCAGTAGTAAAGGACAGGGGAACACTGAAGCTTTCTTT
TRBJ1-3	TRBV6-2/TRBV6-3	16	NA	NA	CASSPTGPLSGNTIYF	TGTGCCAGCAGCCCTACAGGGCCCCTCTCTGGAAACACCATATATTTT
TRBJ2-5	TRBV5-8	16	NA	TRBD1	CASSLSLGQLVETQYF	TGTGCCAGCAGCTTGTCCCTGGGACAGCTGGTCGAGACCCAGTACTTC
TRBJ2-6	TRBV30	16	few	NA	CAWSDGPASGANVLTF	TGTGCCTGGAGTGATGGGCCAGCCTCTGGGGCCAACGTCCTGACTTTC
TRBJ2-1	TRBV11-3	16	NA	TRBD2	CASSRSGTSGNNEQFF	TGTGCCAGCAGCCGTAGTGGGACTAGCGGAAACAATGAGCAGTTCTTC
TRBJ2-2	TRBV18	16	NA	NA	CASPTAASTNTGELFF	TGTGCCAGCCCCACGGCCGCTAGCACGAACACCGGGGAGCTGTTTTTT
TRBJ1-6	TRBV10-3	14	NA	TRBD1	CAISENAGGSPLHF	TGTGCCATCAGTGAGAACGCAGGGGGTTCACCCCTCCACTTT
TRBJ1-2	TRBV6-1	15	NA	NA	CASSEAGGGAYGYTF	TGTGCCAGCAGTGAAGCTGGGGGGGGCGCCTATGGCTACACCTTC
TRBJ1-5	TRBV5-8	16	NA	TRBD1	CASSRRETGMKQPQHF	TGTGCCAGCAGCCGGCGCGAGACAGGGATGAAGCAGCCCCAGCATTTT